Each of the 23 T cell receptor beta chains below was sequenced from the same sample in a study of T cells in Graves' hyperthyroidism and ophthalmopathy. The TCR beta CDR3 regions underwent amplification using RNA transcripts as the source. Initially, a first-round RT-PCR of the TCR CDR3 employed the HTBI primer set. TCRdb processed the multiplex PCR reads anew with MiXCR; each CDR3 protein has one entry. The sample consists of more than 550,000 distinct CDR3 sequences, 18% of them appearing once. The sequenced material came from blood. The receptors stem from a woman between 45 and 60 years old with Graves' hyperthyroidism that later progressed to Graves' ophthalmopathy.

The V call is TRBV4-2, the J call TRBJ2-7, with D possibly being TRBD1 or TRBD2 (5 bases each). V was trimmed by 6 bases and J by 3 bases, leaving 15 bases between them. Germline CDR1 is LGHNA and CDR2 is YNFKEQ. This CDR3 comprises 14 residues. This CDR3 reads CASSQTREIYEQYF. The CDR3 region has the DNA TGTGCCAGCAGTCAAACCAGGGAGATCTACGAGCAGTACTTC.

The V gene is TRBV7-9, the J gene TRBJ2-3; maybe TRBD1 (5 bases). The germline V gene encodes CDR1 SEHNR and CDR2 FQNEAQ (reference sequence). V lost 1 base, J lost 2 bases, and 10 bases lay in between. This CDR3 is built from 15 residues. CDR3 amino acids: CASSLVQGFTDTQYF. Written as DNA, the CDR3 is TGTGCCAGCAGCTTAGTTCAGGGATTCACAGATACGCAGTATTTT.

This clonotype was picked up a small number of times. The V call is TRBV6-2 or TRBV6-3, the J call TRBJ1-2, with TRBD1 matching 7 bases. The CDR3 covers 11 residues. The germline V gene has CDR1 MNHEY and CDR2 SVGEGT. V shed 8 bases and J 8 bases; nucleotides not matched to a gene: 5. CDR3 amino acids: CASGTAVGYTF. For the CDR3, the DNA is TGTGCCAGCGGGACAGCGGTCGGCTACACCTTC.

This clonotype has a count of ten or more. The chain carries TRBV10-3 and TRBJ2-1; 14 bases align to TRBD2. Germline V gene lookup returns CDR1 ENHRY and CDR2 SYGVKD. There are 16 residues in the CDR3. Trimming at V came to 7 bases and at J to 4 bases, leaving 6 bases not matched to a gene. The CDR3 DNA reads as TGTGCCATCAAGGGACTAGCGGGGGATTTATACAATGAGCAGTTCTTC. Protein product: CAIKGLAGDLYNEQFF.

The chain combines TRBV2 with TRBJ2-2, with 7 bases matching TRBD1. The trim removed 6 bases at V and 6 bases at J, leaving 16 bases unmatched. The CDR3 loop spans 17 amino acids. Germline loops: CDR1 SNHLY, CDR2 FYNNEI. The CDR3 reads CASSDPWTGGSPGELFF. The DNA of the CDR3 is TGTGCCAGCAGCGACCCATGGACAGGAGGTTCTCCCGGGGAGCTGTTTTTT.

A few counts support this clonotype. The chain recombines TRBV14 with TRBJ2-7, with 8 positions matching TRBD2. There are 14 residues in the CDR3. The V gene's germline CDR1 is SGHDN and CDR2 FVKESK. V shed 4 bases, J shed 4 bases, and the junction held 6 bases outside the gene matches. The CDR3 spells CASSRSLAVYEQYF. CDR3 nucleotide sequence: TGTGCCAGCAGCCGGTCACTAGCGGTGTACGAGCAGTACTTC.

In this sample, this clonotype turned up a few times. The CDR3 loop reads CASSEYQPQHF. The CDR3 region has the DNA TGTGCCAGCAGTGAATATCAGCCCCAGCATTTT. The chain recombines TRBV6-1 with TRBJ1-5, with D unresolved. Germline loops: CDR1 MNHNS, CDR2 SASEGT. There are 11 residues in the CDR3. The V gene lost 2 bases and the J gene lost 5 bases, with 1 base spanning the gap.

This clonotype came up a few times. The chain employs TRBV2 and TRBJ1-2, with a weak D call TRBD1 (5 bases). Looked up from germline, CDR1 is SNHLY and CDR2 is FYNNEI. Between the trimmed V and J ends, which lost 1 base and 6 bases, there was a span of 9 bases. The CDR3 has 13 residues. This CDR3 reads CASSEGGRDGYTF. The CDR3 bases are TGTGCCAGCAGTGAAGGGGGCAGGGATGGCTACACCTTC.

This clonotype has at least ten counts. This chain links TRBV13 with TRBJ1-1; D might be TRBD1 (5 bases). CDR1 and CDR2 (germline): PRHDT, FYEKMQ (reference sequence). V lost 5 bases to trimming and J lost 0 bases, with 13 bases between them. The CDR3 runs to 15 residues. CDR3 bases: TGTGCCAGCAGCCCGCCACAGGTAATGAACACTGAAGCTTTCTTT. It specifies CASSPPQVMNTEAFF.

This clonotype was seen many times. This sequence joins TRBV7-3 and TRBJ2-1; D might be TRBD2 (5 bases). The CDR3 runs 13 residues. CDR1 is SGHTA, CDR2 FQGTGA, per germline. The V and J ends lost 4 bases and 2 bases respectively, with 6 bases between them. CDR3 in DNA: TGTGCCAGCAGCTCCGGGACCTACAATGAGCAGTTCTTC. This codes for CASSSGTYNEQFF.

The chain is built from TRBV3-2 and TRBJ2-1; TRBD1 is taken as the D call from the table, unchecked against the DNA. TRBV3-2 is annotated as a pseudogene. This CDR3 contains 15 residues. Here the CDR3 reads CASSQDPVGGNEQFF. CDR3 DNA: TGTGCCAGCAGCCAAGATCCGGTTGGGGGAAATGAGCAGTTCTTC.

The table lists this clonotype with many counts. The chain links TRBV5-1 to TRBJ2-2; the match to TRBD2 covers 8 bases. This CDR3 contains 16 residues. With 3 bases clipped from V and 1 base from J, the junction kept 5 bases outside the gene matches. Per the germline V gene, CDR1 is SGHRS and CDR2 is YFSETQ. CDR3 sequence reads: CASSSLAGKNTGELFF. The CDR3 region has the DNA TGCGCCAGCAGCTCATTAGCGGGGAAGAACACCGGGGAGCTGTTTTTT.

V gene TRBV5-5 combines with J gene TRBJ1-4; tentative D call: TRBD1 (5 bases). Trimming removed 0 bases at V and 6 bases at J, with 12 bases between. The CDR3 extends over 15 amino acids. Germline CDR1 and CDR2: SGHKS and YYEKEE (reference sequence). The CDR3 loop is CASSLDGGTDEKLFF. CDR3 sequence (DNA): TGTGCCAGCAGCTTGGATGGGGGTACGGATGAAAAACTGTTTTTT.

This clonotype was seen repeatedly, ten times or more. The chain recombines TRBV30 with TRBJ2-1, with 8 bases identical to TRBD2. From germline, CDR1 is GTSNPN and CDR2 SVGIG (reference sequence). With V trimmed by 3 bases and J by 10 bases, 14 bases remained unmatched. This CDR3 has 15 residues. The CDR3 loop is CAWSGGGGPWAEQFF. CDR3 in DNA: TGTGCCTGGAGCGGTGGCGGGGGGCCGTGGGCGGAGCAGTTCTTC. The full variable domain, in which reference TRBV30 and TRBJ2-1 provide the parts outside the CDR3, is SQTIHQWPATLVQPVGSPLSLECTVEGTSNPNLYWYRQAAGRGLQLLFYSVGIGQISSEVPQNLSASRPQDRQFILSSKKLLLSDSGFYLCAWSGGGGPWAEQFFGPGTRLTVL.

This clonotype was detected many times. The rearrangement uses TRBV6-1 and TRBJ1-2; D not certain. Germline V gene data show CDR1 as MNHNS and CDR2 as SASEGT. Trimming removed 6 bases at V and 7 bases at J, with 15 bases between. The CDR3 has 13 residues. CDR3 DNA: TGTGCCAGCAGCTCCGCCGCTAGGGCTGGCTACACCTTC. Amino acids: CASSSAARAGYTF.

The chain uses TRBV20-1 and TRBJ1-4; 9 positions match TRBD1. Germline V gene sequence: CDR1 DFQATT, CDR2 SNEGSKA (reference sequence). The CDR3 is made up of 13 amino acids. The CDR3 loop is CTGQGRNEKKLFF. CDR3 nucleotides: TGCACGGGACAGGGAAGGAACGAGAAAAAACTGTTTTTT.

This clonotype was counted a single time. The rearrangement links TRBV5-5 to TRBJ1-6; no clear D gene. Trimming took 4 bases from V and 0 from J, leaving 14 bases between them. Germline values: CDR1 SGHKS, CDR2 YYEKEE (reference sequence). CDR3 length: 17 amino acids. CDR3 sequence reads: CASSPTPGSSYNSPLHF. DNA for the CDR3: TGTGCCAGCAGCCCCACCCCGGGGAGCTCCTATAATTCACCCCTCCACTTT.

This clonotype was counted between two and nine times. This chain's CDR3 is CASSVGGQGVGYTF. The CDR3 bases are TGTGCCAGCAGCGTAGGTGGACAGGGGGTCGGCTACACCTTC. V usage is TRBV9 and J usage is TRBJ1-2; 10 bases match TRBD1. The CDR3 loop spans 14 amino acids. J was trimmed by 8 bases and V by 0 bases; bases with no gene match: 4. Per the germline V gene, CDR1 is SGDLS and CDR2 is YYNGEE.

The gene calls are TRBV5-8 and TRBJ1-1; D is ambiguous. The V and J ends lost 4 bases and 2 bases respectively, with 6 bases between them. The CDR3 spans 12 residues. CDR1 is SGHTS, CDR2 YDEGEE, per germline. The CDR3 coding sequence is TGTGCCAGCAGCGCTGACAACACTGAAGCTTTCTTT. It yields the protein CASSADNTEAFF.

This clonotype was seen ten or more times. V and J are TRBV3-1 and TRBJ1-2, with D uncertain. The germline V gene has CDR1 LGHDT and CDR2 YNNKEL (reference sequence). This CDR3 is built from 14 residues. Trimming removed 1 base at V and 8 bases at J, with 14 bases between. CDR3 in DNA: TGTGCCAGCAGCCAAGGGGATGTCGGGCGGGGCTACACCTTC. Amino acid sequence: CASSQGDVGRGYTF.

The sample holds many counts of this clonotype. V is TRBV5-6 and J is TRBJ1-5, with D tentatively TRBD1 (5 bases). The CDR3 runs 14 residues. The germline CDR1 and CDR2 sequences are SGHDT and YYEEEE. Trimming took 2 bases from V and 1 from J, leaving 7 bases between them. CDR3 sequence (DNA): TGTGCCAGCAGCTTTTACAGGAGCAATCAGCCCCAGCATTTT. Amino acids: CASSFYRSNQPQHF.

This clonotype was seen a few times. The chain couples TRBV12-3 or TRBV12-4 to TRBJ1-2; the D is unclear. Trimming shortened V by 3 bases and J by 4 bases, and 9 bases separated the two germline ends. This CDR3 has 13 residues. The CDR3 sequence is CASSFASVYGYTF. CDR3 bases: TGTGCCAGCAGTTTTGCGTCGGTCTATGGCTACACCTTC.

A few counts support this clonotype. The chain couples TRBV18 to TRBJ1-4; possible D gene TRBD1, 5 bases. Germline lookup yields CDR1 KGHSH and CDR2 LQKENI. CDR3 length: 17 amino acids. The germline V and J ends were trimmed by 5 bases and 0 bases, with 16 bases remaining between them. In DNA, the CDR3 is TGTGCCAGCTCAGACCAGGGATTAGACGCAACTAATGAAAAACTGTTTTTT. Translation gives CASSDQGLDATNEKLFF.